A single sample is the source of the 19 T cell receptor beta chains below, sequenced in a study of early T cells in non-severe SARS-CoV-2 infection. MiXCR, applied by TCRdb to the 5' RACE reads, yields one record per CDR3 protein. Of roughly 56,000 distinct CDR3 sequences in the sample, approximately 15% were seen once. Sequenced material: whole blood, taken at baseline. Receptor source: an adult who was a healthcare worker with PCR-confirmed SARS-CoV-2 infection or an uninfected control (not recorded which).

The chain combines TRBV29-1 with TRBJ2-7; perhaps TRBD1 as D (5 bases). The CDR3 extends over 13 amino acids. The germline gives CDR1 SQVTM, CDR2 ANQGSEA. V was clipped by 4 bases and J by 6 bases, with 16 bases between them. In DNA form, the CDR3 reads TGCAGCGTTGGGTCACAGGAAACCTCCGAGCAGTACTTC. This gives the protein CSVGSQETSEQYF.

This chain uses TRBV11-2 with TRBJ2-2; D gene ambiguous. Trimming took 0 bases from V and 3 from J, leaving 5 bases between them. The CDR3 loop spans 14 amino acids. Germline V CDR1 and CDR2: SGHAT, FQNNGV. CDR3 residues: CASSLDRYTGELFF. CDR3 sequence (DNA): TGTGCCAGCAGCTTAGATCGTTACACCGGGGAGCTGTTTTTT.

This clonotype has only a few counts. The rearrangement uses TRBV4-1 and TRBJ1-5, with D unresolved. The V gene lost 1 base and the J gene lost 5 bases, with 6 bases spanning the gap. The CDR3 sequence is 13 residues long. Germline lookup yields CDR1 MGHRA and CDR2 YSYEKL. CDR3 sequence: CASSQVVDQPQHF. The CDR3 DNA is TGCGCCAGCAGCCAAGTGGTAGATCAGCCCCAGCATTTT.

The chain carries TRBV6-5 and TRBJ2-7; the D call may be TRBD1 or TRBD2 (6 bases each). Germline CDR1 MNHEY, CDR2 SVGAGI. V was clipped by 0 bases and J by 2 bases, with 17 bases between them. The CDR3 is made up of 17 amino acids. The CDR3 DNA follows: TGTGCCAGCAGTTACTCCTTCCGGGAGACAGGACCCTACGAGCAGTACTTC. Its protein product is CASSYSFRETGPYEQYF.

With respect to this clonotype: Mismatch with germline at one junction end may stem from a read error. The chain links TRBV6-1 to TRBJ2-1, with D possibly called TRBD1 or TRBD2 (5 bases each). CDR1 and CDR2 from the germline V gene are MNHNS and SASEGT. This CDR3 spans 11 amino acids. The CDR3 nucleotides read TGTGCCAGCAGTGAAGTCCGGGACCAAATCTTC. Protein: CASSEVRDQIF.

This sequence joins TRBV4-1 and TRBJ2-1; D possibly uses TRBD1 or TRBD2 (5 bases each). Per the germline V gene, CDR1 is MGHRA and CDR2 is YSYEKL. The CDR3 spans 15 residues. Trimming took 2 bases from V and 6 from J, leaving 14 bases between them. The chain's CDR3 is CASSQRAGTGNEQFF. The CDR3 region has the DNA TGCGCCAGCAGCCAACGGGCCGGGACCGGCAATGAGCAGTTCTTC.

The chain employs TRBV12-3 or TRBV12-4 and TRBJ2-2; D is unresolved. The CDR3 loop spans 13 amino acids. V lost 6 bases, J lost 6 bases, and 11 bases lay in between. In DNA, the CDR3 is TGTGCCAGCAGCTCGCACAGTGCCGGGGAGCTGTTTTTT. Encoded protein: CASSSHSAGELFF.

This clonotype was counted a few times. The chain is built from TRBV29-1 and TRBJ2-1; 8 bases fit TRBD2. Germline trimming cut 7 bases from V and 0 bases from J; bases unmatched to any gene: 2. Germline CDR1 is SQVTM and CDR2 is ANQGSEA. CDR3 length: 13 residues. The CDR3 protein is CSGSGISYNEQFF. For the CDR3, the DNA is TGCAGCGGTAGCGGGATCTCCTACAATGAGCAGTTCTTC.

The table lists this clonotype with a few counts. The gene calls are TRBV7-2 and TRBJ2-3, with 9 bases aligning to TRBD2. This CDR3 is built from 16 residues. Germline V gene data show CDR1 as SGHTA and CDR2 as FQGNSA. Trimming cost V 2 bases and J 4 bases; bases outside gene matches: 7. The CDR3 loop is CASSLFGGGVADTQYF. CDR3 in DNA: TGTGCCAGCAGCTTATTTGGCGGGGGGGTCGCAGATACGCAGTATTTT.

J is TRBJ2-1 and V is TRBV5-1, with D tentatively TRBD2 (6 bases). V lost 4 bases and J lost 4, with 15 bases in between. Germline V gives CDR1 SGHRS, CDR2 YFSETQ. The length of the CDR3 is 15 residues. The CDR3 loop reads CASSPGTVLYNEQFF. In DNA form, the CDR3 reads TGCGCCAGCAGCCCCGGGACTGTGCTGTACAATGAGCAGTTCTTC.

This clonotype showed up just a few times. The V and J genes are TRBV4-1 and TRBJ2-4; D is perhaps TRBD1 (7 bases). This CDR3 region has 14 residues. V was clipped by 1 base and J by 6 bases, with 10 bases between them. CDR1 is MGHRA, CDR2 YSYEKL, per germline. This chain's CDR3 is CASSQARGANIQYF. As DNA, the CDR3 is TGCGCCAGCAGCCAAGCCAGGGGGGCAAACATTCAGTACTTC.

The rearrangement links TRBV20-1 to TRBJ2-1; 7 bases align to TRBD2. The length of the CDR3 is 14 residues. Losses at the gene ends were 2 bases for V and 4 bases for J; bases not matched to a gene: 5. From germline, CDR1 is DFQATT and CDR2 SNEGSKA (reference sequence). CDR3 in amino acids: CSARISGGYNEQFF. The CDR3, as DNA: TGCAGTGCTAGAATCTCGGGAGGATACAATGAGCAGTTCTTC.

The rearrangement joins TRBV20-1 to TRBJ2-2, with D tentatively TRBD1 or TRBD2 (5 bases each). The V end was cut by 0 bases, the J end by 3 bases, with 14 bases between. Germline V lookup: CDR1 DFQATT, CDR2 SNEGSKA (reference sequence). The CDR3 covers 16 residues. This CDR3 is CSARDLGDQHTGELFF. The CDR3, as DNA: TGCAGTGCTAGAGATCTAGGGGACCAGCACACCGGGGAGCTGTTTTTT.

The chain joins TRBV20-1 to TRBJ2-1; 10 bases are a match to TRBD2. From germline, CDR1 is DFQATT and CDR2 SNEGSKA (reference sequence). The CDR3 runs to 14 residues. J gave up 4 bases and V 6 bases, and 6 bases lay outside the gene matches. This CDR3 is CSALAGDKYNEQFF. For the CDR3, the DNA is TGCAGTGCCCTAGCGGGAGATAAGTACAATGAGCAGTTCTTC.

V gene TRBV5-6 combines with J gene TRBJ2-5, with D hard to call. V was cut by 2 bases and J by 8 bases, with 13 bases left in between. Germline CDR1 is SGHDT and CDR2 is YYEEEE. The CDR3 is made up of 13 amino acids. CDR3 DNA: TGTGCCAGCAGCTTCTTCACAACACACACCCAGTACTTC. This translates into CASSFFTTHTQYF.

This clonotype appeared a few times. The chain links TRBV7-2 to TRBJ2-1; TRBD2 matches 8 bases. This CDR3 comprises 16 residues. Germline values: CDR1 SGHTA, CDR2 FQGNSA. The junction had 9 bases not matched to a gene; V was cut back by 5 bases and J by 3 bases. The DNA for the CDR3 is TGTGCCAGCAGCCCCTGGGGCGGGAGGAACTACAATGAGCAGTTCTTC. Its translation is CASSPWGGRNYNEQFF.

This chain connects TRBV28 to TRBJ2-7; D possibly corresponds to TRBD2 (5 bases). V was cut by 6 bases and J by 0 bases, with 12 bases left in between. Germline V gives CDR1 MDHEN, CDR2 SYDVKM. This CDR3 has 14 amino acids. CDR3 in amino acids: CASSSRRDSYEQYF. The CDR3 DNA reads TGTGCCAGCAGCTCTCGACGGGACTCCTACGAGCAGTACTTC.

This clonotype was detected ten times or more. The chain uses TRBV12-3 or TRBV12-4 and TRBJ2-7, with 7 positions matching TRBD1. With V trimmed by 4 bases and J by 6 bases, 6 bases remained unmatched. The CDR3 has 13 amino acids. CDR3 nucleotides: TGTGCCAGCAGTTGGACAGGTGCTTCCGAGCAGTACTTC. It translates to CASSWTGASEQYF.

This clonotype has a handful of counts. The rearrangement joins TRBV2 to TRBJ2-2; tentatively, D is TRBD2 (6 bases). The CDR3 sequence is 12 residues long. Germline lookup yields CDR1 SNHLY and CDR2 FYNNEI. Trimming removed 11 bases from V and 1 base from J, with 8 bases in between. The CDR3 DNA is TGTGCCGGGGGAGGGAACACCGGGGAGCTGTTTTTT. Amino acids: CAGGGNTGELFF.